One and the same sample provided the 23 T cell receptor beta chains below, sequenced in a study of blood T cell repertoires in COVID-19. Using immunoSEQ multiplex PCR, the repertoire was profiled, and TCRdb retains in-frame clones only, with some absent. The profile shows 490,000 or so clones, approximately 90% of them singletons. What was sequenced was PBMCs or T cells enriched from blood (not recorded which). The receptors were sampled from a woman aged 60 to 75 who had recovered from COVID-19.

This rearrangement joins TRBV5-4 to TRBJ2-7, with 11 bases identical to TRBD1. The junction had 3 bases not matched to a gene; V was cut back by 2 bases and J by 5 bases. From germline, CDR1 is SGHNT and CDR2 YYREEE (reference sequence). The CDR3 length is 14 residues. Written as DNA, the CDR3 is TGTGCCAGCAGCTTCGGGACAGGGGGGGACGAGCAGTACGTC. Residues: CASSFGTGGDEQYV.

The V call is TRBV25-1, the J call TRBJ1-2; D call uncertain. The length of the CDR3 is 15 residues. Germline V CDR1 and CDR2: MGHDK, SYGVNS. V lost 3 bases and J lost 4, with 15 bases in between. The CDR3 region has the DNA TGTGCCAGCAGTGACGCTAAGACGGCTAGCTATGGCTACACCTTC. It yields the protein CASSDAKTASYGYTF.

V usage is TRBV29-1 and J usage is TRBJ2-1, with TRBD1 matching 8 bases. Germline-derived CDR1 and CDR2 are SQVTM and ANQGSEA. The CDR3 has 15 residues. V was pared by 4 bases and J by 2 bases, with 7 bases of the junction left unmatched. CDR3 residues: CSVVLSDRAYNEQFF. Here the CDR3 DNA reads TGCAGCGTTGTACTTTCGGACAGGGCCTACAATGAGCAGTTCTTC.

The V call is TRBV6-1, the J call TRBJ1-1; 8 bases are shared with TRBD1. CDR1 is MNHNS and CDR2 is SASEGT in the germline V gene. The V gene end was trimmed by 4 bases and the J gene end by 0 bases; junction bases not matched to a gene: 10. This CDR3 has 17 amino acids. The CDR3: CASSAGGTGLMNTEAFF. The CDR3 DNA reads TGTGCCAGCAGTGCGGGTGGGACAGGCCTTATGAACACTGAAGCTTTCTTT.

The chain joins TRBV25-1 to TRBJ1-2, with D perhaps TRBD1 (6 bases). This CDR3 is built from 16 residues. With 2 bases removed from V and 1 base from J, the gap between germline ends came to 14 bases. Germline assignment: CDR1 MGHDK and CDR2 SYGVNS. CDR3 sequence (DNA): TGTGCCAGCAGTGAACCCGGGACAACCGTTAACTATGGCTACACCTTC. Its protein product is CASSEPGTTVNYGYTF.

This chain links TRBV14 with TRBJ2-5; unclear D gene. Trimming cost V 2 bases and J 5 bases, with 3 bases left between them. Germline CDR1 is SGHDN and CDR2 is FVKESK. This CDR3 comprises 11 residues. The CDR3 reads CASSQRETQYF. DNA for the CDR3: TGTGCCAGCAGCCAACGGGAGACCCAGTACTTC.

The chain carries TRBV5-1 and TRBJ2-2; TRBD1 agrees at 9 bases. This CDR3 region has 17 residues. V was pared by 4 bases and J by 1 base, with 8 bases of the junction left unmatched. CDR1 is SGHRS and CDR2 is YFSETQ in the germline V gene. In nucleotides, the CDR3 is TGCGCCAGCAGCCCGATGACAGGGGGAAGGAACACCGGGGAGCTGTTTTTT. Residues: CASSPMTGGRNTGELFF.

In its sample, this clone was seen once. The rearrangement uses TRBV6-5 and TRBJ1-1; TRBD1 might be the D (5 bases). V was trimmed by 8 bases and J by 7 bases, leaving 17 bases between them. The length of the CDR3 is 13 residues. CDR1 MNHEY and CDR2 SVGAGI come from the germline V gene. The CDR3 DNA reads as TGTGCCAGCCGTAGTAGGGGAGGACTTGAAGCTTTCTTT. Encoded protein: CASRSRGGLEAFF.

The chain is built from TRBV19 and TRBJ1-5; the D is unclear. The CDR3 runs to 15 residues. Per the germline V gene, CDR1 is LNHDA and CDR2 is SQIVND (reference sequence). Trimming removed 1 base from V and 0 bases from J, with 7 bases in between. CDR3 loop: CASSIGGISNQPQHF. Here the CDR3 DNA reads TGTGCCAGTAGTATAGGAGGGATTAGCAATCAGCCCCAGCATTTT.

CDR3 amino acids: CASSVDRGTGNSPLHF. DNA of the CDR3: TGTGCCAGCAGCGTAGATAGGGGGACAGGGAATTCACCCCTCCACTTT. The chain recombines TRBV9 with TRBJ1-6, with 9 bases lining up with TRBD1. The J segment lost 7 bases and the V segment lost 0 bases, leaving 5 bases of the junction unmatched. The CDR3 runs to 16 residues. CDR1 and CDR2 (germline): SGDLS, YYNGEE.

This chain links TRBV30 with TRBJ1-4, with D maybe TRBD1 (6 bases). Germline loops: CDR1 GTSNPN, CDR2 SVGIG (reference sequence). The CDR3 totals 16 residues. The V end lost 5 bases, the J end lost 7 bases, and 23 bases lay between the germline ends. The CDR3, as DNA: TGTGCCTGGCGTCCTCGGATGCAGGGGTTTAGTGAAAAACTGTTTTTT. Its translation: CAWRPRMQGFSEKLFF.

The genes are TRBV5-1 and TRBJ2-3, with D possibly being TRBD1 (5 bases). The ends were cut back, 3 bases at V and 0 bases at J, with 11 bases in the middle. CDR1 and CDR2 (germline): SGHRS, YFSETQ. CDR3 length equals 15 residues. The CDR3 sequence is CASSWGRTSTDTQYF. The CDR3 coding sequence is TGCGCCAGCAGCTGGGGCAGGACCAGCACAGATACGCAGTATTTT.

The rearrangement joins TRBV2 to TRBJ1-1; D call uncertain. Looked up from germline, CDR1 is SNHLY and CDR2 is FYNNEI. The V and J ends lost 9 bases and 4 bases respectively, with 6 bases between them. The CDR3 totals 10 residues. For the CDR3, the DNA is TGTGCCAGGGAGGGCACTGAAGCTTTCTTT. Its protein product is CAREGTEAFF.

V gene TRBV27 combines with J gene TRBJ1-4; the D gene is possibly TRBD1 (5 bases). The CDR3 is 15 residues long. Per the germline V gene, CDR1 is MNHEY and CDR2 is SMNVEV (reference sequence). The V end was cut by 4 bases, the J end by 8 bases, with 17 bases between. CDR3 loop: CASSSPGRGREKLFF. CDR3 coding DNA: TGTGCCAGCAGTTCGCCGGGACGGGGGAGGGAAAAACTGTTTTTT.

This chain links TRBV25-1 with TRBJ2-6; the match to TRBD1 covers 7 bases. The CDR3 totals 17 residues. Germline V CDR1 and CDR2: MGHDK, SYGVNS. V lost 5 bases and J lost 4; bases outside the gene matches: 11. The DNA for the CDR3 is TGTGCCAGCAGTCCTAGGACAGGTAGGGCAGGGGCCAACGTCCTGACTTTC. Translating gives CASSPRTGRAGANVLTF.

The rearrangement uses TRBV5-1 and TRBJ1-6; 10 bases agree with TRBD1. Trimming removed 1 base from V and 7 bases from J; junction bases left unmatched: 8. The CDR3 runs to 17 residues. Germline assignment: CDR1 SGHRS and CDR2 YFSETQ. The CDR3 nucleotides are TGCGCCAGCAGCTTGCCCCCCGGGACAGGGGCAAATTCACCCCTCCACTTT. Translating it yields CASSLPPGTGANSPLHF.

In DNA form, the CDR3 reads TGTGCCAGCAGCGTAGTGGGGGCCACAGATACGCAGTATTTT. Its translation is CASSVVGATDTQYF. The chain is built from TRBV9 and TRBJ2-3, with a possible D match to TRBD1 (6 bases). The CDR3 loop spans 14 amino acids. V was pared by 0 bases and J by 2 bases, with 7 bases between. CDR1 SGDLS and CDR2 YYNGEE come from the germline V gene.

The chain recombines TRBV19 with TRBJ1-5; D is unresolved. The CDR3 length is 13 residues. Germline lookup yields CDR1 LNHDA and CDR2 SQIVND (reference sequence). V lost 5 bases, J lost 2 bases, and 7 bases lay in between. This CDR3 reads CASSSLRNQPQHF. The CDR3 DNA reads TGTGCCAGTAGTTCCCTCCGCAATCAGCCCCAGCATTTT.

The chain employs TRBV18 and TRBJ2-4; unclear D gene. Germline CDR1 KGHSH, CDR2 LQKENI. The CDR3 extends over 13 amino acids. V was trimmed by 3 bases and J by 8 bases, leaving 11 bases between them. CDR3 residues: CASSPSTRDIQYF. CDR3 in DNA: TGTGCCAGCTCACCCTCGACACGAGACATTCAGTACTTC.

This chain connects TRBV4-1 to TRBJ2-5; 7 positions agree with TRBD1. CDR1 and CDR2 from the germline V gene are MGHRA and YSYEKL. V shed 3 bases, J shed 2 bases, and the junction held 6 bases outside the gene matches. This CDR3 has 15 residues. CDR3 bases: TGCGCCAGCAGCCATACTGGGACAGTACAAGAGACCCAGTACTTC. Translation: CASSHTGTVQETQYF.

The gene calls are TRBV9 and TRBJ1-4; D is uncertain. Trimming removed 0 bases from V and 8 bases from J, with 17 bases in between. The CDR3 extends over 16 amino acids. Per the germline V gene, CDR1 is SGDLS and CDR2 is YYNGEE. The chain's CDR3 is CASSVGVAASGEKLFF. The CDR3 bases are TGTGCCAGCAGCGTAGGGGTCGCGGCTTCCGGAGAAAAACTGTTTTTT.

The rearrangement joins TRBV2 to TRBJ1-2; D not resolved. The CDR3 extends over 12 amino acids. V lost 5 bases to trimming and J lost 8 bases, with 12 bases between them. CDR1 and CDR2 from the germline V gene are SNHLY and FYNNEI. The CDR3 here is CASSYTKEGYTF. Written as DNA, the CDR3 is TGTGCCAGCAGTTACACGAAAGAAGGCTACACCTTC.

This sequence joins TRBV7-8 and TRBJ1-2, with D hard to call. Per the germline V gene, CDR1 is SGHVS and CDR2 is FQNEAQ. V shed 4 bases and J shed 6 bases, with 6 bases lying between them. The CDR3 has 11 amino acids. The CDR3 reads CASSSNDGYTF. The CDR3 DNA reads as TGTGCCAGCAGCTCCAATGATGGCTACACCTTC.